Included here is one T cell receptor beta chain sequence, with context. The antigen it binds to is not known. Per-base qualities were not stored, and no clone one base away is much larger. This entry is derived from a study of neoadjuvant anti-PD-1 for oral cavity cancer (dated by TCRdb to the early 2020s). Some background on the complete study: Before curative-intent surgical resection, most patients were given three to four biweekly doses of nivolumab at 3 mg/kg. A fourth nivolumab dose was given around day 43 to patients without progression, and definitive surgical resection was performed in those patients on days 50-56. Under RECIST 1.1, a patient counted as a responder if showing complete response, partial response or stable disease, and as a non-responder if showing progression. The parent correlative cohort included roughly 12 patients, with a roughly 34% response rate.

This specimen's time point label, per the study, means: after neoadjuvant nivolumab, at surgical resection. Patients had been newly diagnosed with stage II-IVA oral cavity squamous cell carcinoma, and no prior systemic or radiation treatment had been given to the patients. The cohort was composed of patients with HPV-negative, locally advanced oral cavity squamous cell carcinoma. Peripheral blood mononuclear cells were analyzed directly, without maintenance or expansion in culture. Samples came from a longitudinal correlative study of a single-arm phase II trial of neoadjuvant nivolumab in oral cavity squamous cell carcinoma. Genomic DNA-based TCRbeta sequencing was performed on subject-matched pre- and post-treatment PBMCs and tumors from three responders and three non-responders. Peripheral blood mononuclear cells were collected once before nivolumab treatment and again after treatment, at the time of surgery. The Maxwell RSC DNA from Cells kit was used to extract genomic DNA from PBMCs.

Points the paper makes about the study in general: After neoadjuvant nivolumab, T cell clonality (Gini index) in PBMCs was significantly higher in non-responders than in responders. A higher pretreatment blood Treg/Th17 ratio correlated with both higher pretreatment blood TCRbeta clonality and lower post-treatment tumor TCRbeta clonality. Only three patients per response group were included in the TCR analyses, and larger cohorts for validation were called for by the authors.

Unmatched junction bases come to 6, with V trimmed by 3 bases and J by 3 bases. The CDR3 covers 15 residues, taking in both the cysteine and the phenylalanine. The sequence is cut down to CDR3 DNA, 45 bases in frame from base 1. From the germline V gene (reference sequence), CDR1 is WNHNN and CDR2 is SYGVQD. For deep sequencing of PBMC libraries, mostly around 480 ng of input genomic DNA was used, and six replicates were run per sample. TCRbeta libraries were prepared with the immunoSEQ hsTCRbeta kit according to the manufacturer's instructions. Sequencing of the completed libraries took place using an Illumina NovaSeq 6000 S4 flow cell after they had been pooled to about 3 nM. Processing in the source paper ran as follows. The immunoSEQ Analyzer was used for raw data preprocessing and quality control. The analysis was restricted to productive rearrangements, with each unique CDR3 amino acid sequence defining a clonotype. Repertoire clonality was estimated as the Gini-Simpson index, computed with the R package tcR. Gini indices were compared with Student's t test, and associations with tumor size change were assessed by Pearson correlation. This immuneACCESS table, as held by TCRdb, lists in-frame sequences with V and J called but not all clones. Of the missing ones, under half trace to an unresolved V gene in checked studies; the others have no known cause. That table is the source of V, J and clone size, and D and trimming were worked out from the DNA. Present in this sample are more than 11,000 clones, roughly 74% of which were seen just once. Less than 3.5% of the sample is held by the ten biggest clonotypes.

The chain uses TRBV10-1 and TRBJ2-3; TRBD2 agrees with 7 junctional bases. This TCR was recovered from a person aged 35-79 years with oral cavity squamous cell carcinoma. The sequenced sample was PBMCs, obtained after nivolumab (anti-PD-1) treatment. CDR3 protein: CASSESGGVTDTQYF. The sequence in DNA is TGCGCCAGCAGTGAATCGGGAGGTGTAACAGATACGCAGTATTTT.